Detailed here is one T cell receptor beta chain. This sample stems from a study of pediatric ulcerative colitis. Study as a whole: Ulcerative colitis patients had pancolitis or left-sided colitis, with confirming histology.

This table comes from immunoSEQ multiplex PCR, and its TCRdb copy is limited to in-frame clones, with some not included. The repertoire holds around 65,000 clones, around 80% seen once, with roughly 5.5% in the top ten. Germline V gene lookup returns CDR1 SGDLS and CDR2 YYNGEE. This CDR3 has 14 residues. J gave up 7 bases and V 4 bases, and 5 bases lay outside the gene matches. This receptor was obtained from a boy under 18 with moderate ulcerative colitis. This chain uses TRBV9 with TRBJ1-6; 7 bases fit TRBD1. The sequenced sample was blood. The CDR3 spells CASSPRTGNSPLHF. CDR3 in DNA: TGTGCCAGCAGCCCTCGGACAGGCAATTCACCCCTCCACTTT.